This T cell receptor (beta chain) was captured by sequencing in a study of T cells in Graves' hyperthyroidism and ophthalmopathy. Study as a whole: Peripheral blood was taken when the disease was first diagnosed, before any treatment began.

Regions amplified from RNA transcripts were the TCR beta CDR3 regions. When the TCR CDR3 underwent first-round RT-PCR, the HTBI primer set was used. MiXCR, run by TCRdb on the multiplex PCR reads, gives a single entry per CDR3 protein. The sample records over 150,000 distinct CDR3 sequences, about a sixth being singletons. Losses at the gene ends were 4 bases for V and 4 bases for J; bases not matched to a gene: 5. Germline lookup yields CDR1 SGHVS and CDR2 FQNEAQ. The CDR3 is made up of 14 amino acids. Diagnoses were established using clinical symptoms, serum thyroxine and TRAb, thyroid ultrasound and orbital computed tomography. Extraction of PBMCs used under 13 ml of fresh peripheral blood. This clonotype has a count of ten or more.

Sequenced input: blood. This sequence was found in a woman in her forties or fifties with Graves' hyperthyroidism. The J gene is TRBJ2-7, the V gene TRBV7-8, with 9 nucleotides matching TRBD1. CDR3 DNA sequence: TGTGCCAGCAGCTCCCGGGACAGGGTGTACGAGCAGTACTTC. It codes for CASSSRDRVYEQYF.